This is a list of T cell receptor beta chains from one sample in a study of vaccination and CD4 T cells after COVID-19. These receptors' antigens are unknown. TCRdb independently ran MiXCR on the PCR reads; one entry per CDR3 protein. The data hold around 21,000 distinct CDR3 sequences, with around 50% observed a single time. The specimen sequenced was CD4+ T cells from blood, cultured in vitro. The receptors come from a human donor who had recovered from COVID-19. CDR3s include the opening cysteine and the closing phenylalanine or tryptophan. The D gene is left open where the match is weak. Not every row has a clone size; where given, it reads once, few, many or a size class.

v_gene: TRBV19
j_gene: TRBJ1-2
len: 14
d_gene: -
abundance: -
CDR3nt: TGTGCCAGTAGGACTCAGGGGACTAACTATGGCTACACCTTC
CDR3aa: CASRTQGTNYGYTF

v_gene: TRBV15
j_gene: TRBJ1-2
len: 16
d_gene: TRBD1
abundance: few
CDR3nt: TGTGCCACCAGCAGAGCCATTCCCCGGGACAGATATGGCTACACCTTC
CDR3aa: CATSRAIPRDRYGYTF

v_gene: TRBV6-1
j_gene: TRBJ1-2
len: 15
d_gene: TRBD1
abundance: few
CDR3nt: TGTGCCAGCAGTGCACGGACAGGGACGAACTATGGCTACACCTTC
CDR3aa: CASSARTGTNYGYTF

v_gene: TRBV6-2/TRBV6-3
j_gene: TRBJ2-5
len: 14
d_gene: -
abundance: -
CDR3nt: TGTGCCAGCTCAGATTTGGGGTACCAAGAGACCCAGTACTTC
CDR3aa: CASSDLGYQETQYF

v_gene: TRBV5-4
j_gene: TRBJ2-5
len: 13
d_gene: TRBD2
abundance: few
CDR3nt: TGTGCCAGCAGCCCGGGACTAGCGGAGACCCAGTACTTC
CDR3aa: CASSPGLAETQYF

v_gene: TRBV27
j_gene: TRBJ1-3
len: 13
d_gene: -
abundance: once
CDR3nt: TGTGCCAGCAGTTTGACAGTTGGAAACACCATATATTTT
CDR3aa: CASSLTVGNTIYF

v_gene: TRBV20-1
j_gene: TRBJ2-2
len: 14
d_gene: -
abundance: few
CDR3nt: TGCAGTGCTAGAGGTTCACTCAACACCGGGGAGCTGTTTTTT
CDR3aa: CSARGSLNTGELFF

v_gene: TRBV25-1
j_gene: TRBJ2-1
len: 13
d_gene: -
abundance: -
CDR3nt: TGTGCCAGCAGTGTCGGACAAGCCTATGAGCAGTTCTTC
CDR3aa: CASSVGQAYEQFF

v_gene: TRBV7-2
j_gene: TRBJ1-2
len: 18
d_gene: TRBD1
abundance: -
CDR3nt: TGTGCCAGCAGCTCCGACGACAGGGGTCGTTATTCTAACTATGGCTACACCTTC
CDR3aa: CASSSDDRGRYSNYGYTF

v_gene: TRBV15
j_gene: TRBJ1-3
len: 17
d_gene: -
abundance: -
CDR3nt: TGTGCCACCAGCAGAGCCCCAGGGTTTCTCCCGGGAAACACCATATATTTT
CDR3aa: CATSRAPGFLPGNTIYF

v_gene: TRBV11-3
j_gene: TRBJ1-2
len: 13
d_gene: -
abundance: few
CDR3nt: TGTGCCAGCAGCTTATCGAGGTCGAGAGGCTACACCTTC
CDR3aa: CASSLSRSRGYTF

v_gene: TRBV10-3
j_gene: TRBJ1-2
len: 17
d_gene: TRBD1
abundance: -
CDR3nt: TGTGCCATCAGTGAGTCGCCGACAGGGGTGTTTGACTATGGCTACACCTTC
CDR3aa: CAISESPTGVFDYGYTF

v_gene: TRBV25-1
j_gene: TRBJ1-2
len: 13
d_gene: -
abundance: -
CDR3nt: TGTGCCAGCAGTGAATCACGATTAGGGGGCTACACCTTC
CDR3aa: CASSESRLGGYTF

v_gene: TRBV27
j_gene: TRBJ1-5
len: 17
d_gene: -
abundance: -
CDR3nt: TGTGCCAGCACCGAGGCTAGGGCCCCTAAGGGCAATCAGCCCCAGCATTTT
CDR3aa: CASTEARAPKGNQPQHF

v_gene: TRBV25-1
j_gene: TRBJ2-1
len: 16
d_gene: -
abundance: -
CDR3nt: TGTGCCAGCCTCCTGATGTTGCGGGACTCCGCTAATGAGCAGTTCTTC
CDR3aa: CASLLMLRDSANEQFF

v_gene: TRBV14
j_gene: TRBJ1-5
len: 15
d_gene: -
abundance: -
CDR3nt: TGTGCCAGCAGCCCCCCCTCGGTTCGCAATCAGCCCCAGCATTTT
CDR3aa: CASSPPSVRNQPQHF

v_gene: TRBV6-1
j_gene: TRBJ2-7
len: 14
d_gene: TRBD1
abundance: -
CDR3nt: TGTGCCAGCACCCCATCCGGGACAGCCTACGAGCAGTACTTC
CDR3aa: CASTPSGTAYEQYF

v_gene: TRBV7-8
j_gene: TRBJ1-4
len: 15
d_gene: TRBD1
abundance: -
CDR3nt: TGTGCCAGCAGCCCCGTCCCGACAGGGCGTGAAAAACTGTTTTTT
CDR3aa: CASSPVPTGREKLFF

v_gene: TRBV19
j_gene: TRBJ1-2
len: 11
d_gene: -
abundance: -
CDR3nt: TGTGCCAGTAGTAACGGATATGGCTACACCTTC
CDR3aa: CASSNGYGYTF

v_gene: TRBV5-1
j_gene: TRBJ1-1
len: 16
d_gene: -
abundance: few
CDR3nt: TGCGCCAGCAGCTTGGGAGGGGTGAGGGGTAGCACTGAAGCTTTCTTT
CDR3aa: CASSLGGVRGSTEAFF

v_gene: TRBV11-3
j_gene: TRBJ2-3
len: 15
d_gene: TRBD2
abundance: -
CDR3nt: TGTGCCAGCAGTCTTTCTAGCGGGGACACAGATACGCAGTATTTT
CDR3aa: CASSLSSGDTDTQYF

v_gene: TRBV7-9
j_gene: TRBJ1-2
len: 14
d_gene: -
abundance: -
CDR3nt: TGTGCCAGCAGCCTGGGCAGTCGGAGCTATGGCTACACCTTC
CDR3aa: CASSLGSRSYGYTF

v_gene: TRBV28
j_gene: TRBJ1-4
len: 17
d_gene: -
abundance: -
CDR3nt: TGTGCCAGCAGTAACCCGGGACACCCTGCAACTAATGAAAAACTGTTTTTT
CDR3aa: CASSNPGHPATNEKLFF

v_gene: TRBV6-1
j_gene: TRBJ2-3
len: 15
d_gene: TRBD1
abundance: -
CDR3nt: TGTGCCAGCAGCCCCTGGGACAGCTCCACAGATACGCAGTATTTT
CDR3aa: CASSPWDSSTDTQYF

v_gene: TRBV7-2
j_gene: TRBJ2-5
len: 13
d_gene: -
abundance: large
CDR3nt: TGTGCCAGCAGCTTCACGGGTGGAGAGACCCAGTACTTC
CDR3aa: CASSFTGGETQYF

v_gene: TRBV6-1
j_gene: TRBJ1-5
len: 16
d_gene: -
abundance: few
CDR3nt: TGTGCCAGCAGTGAAAGTCTAATCCGTAGCAATCAGCCCCAGCATTTT
CDR3aa: CASSESLIRSNQPQHF

v_gene: TRBV3-1
j_gene: TRBJ2-7
len: 17
d_gene: TRBD2
abundance: -
CDR3nt: TGTGCCAGCAGCCAAGTTACTCTAGCGGGATACGGCTACGAGCAGTACTTC
CDR3aa: CASSQVTLAGYGYEQYF

v_gene: TRBV6-1
j_gene: TRBJ1-4
len: 16
d_gene: TRBD1
abundance: few
CDR3nt: TGTGCCAGCAGTAGTCCGGGACAGGGGGCCCGTTTGGGACTGTTTTTT
CDR3aa: CASSSPGQGARLGLFF

v_gene: TRBV21-1
j_gene: TRBJ2-7
len: 15
d_gene: -
abundance: -
CDR3nt: TGTGCCAGCAGCAATGTCTCCCAGCCAACCTACGAGCAGTACTTC
CDR3aa: CASSNVSQPTYEQYF

v_gene: TRBV6-5
j_gene: TRBJ1-1
len: 17
d_gene: TRBD1
abundance: -
CDR3nt: TGTGCCAGCAGTTACGGACAGGGGCGGGGAATGAACACTGAAGCTTTCTTT
CDR3aa: CASSYGQGRGMNTEAFF

v_gene: TRBV5-4
j_gene: TRBJ2-2
len: 13
d_gene: -
abundance: -
CDR3nt: TGTGCCAGCAGGGAGGGGGTGGCCGGGGAGCTGTTTTTT
CDR3aa: CASREGVAGELFF

v_gene: TRBV7-9
j_gene: TRBJ2-7
len: 13
d_gene: TRBD2
abundance: -
CDR3nt: TGTGCCAGCAGCAAGGGACTAGCGGGAGATTTTCCCTTC
CDR3aa: CASSKGLAGDFPF

v_gene: TRBV25-1
j_gene: TRBJ2-2
len: 15
d_gene: TRBD2
abundance: -
CDR3nt: TGTGCCAGCAGTGGAAGCGGGAGTGGCACCGGGGAGCTGTTTTTT
CDR3aa: CASSGSGSGTGELFF

v_gene: TRBV19
j_gene: TRBJ1-2
len: 14
d_gene: -
abundance: -
CDR3nt: TGTGCCAGTAGTGCCCAAGGACAGAACTATGGCTACACCTTC
CDR3aa: CASSAQGQNYGYTF

v_gene: TRBV20-1
j_gene: TRBJ2-7
len: 13
d_gene: TRBD2
abundance: -
CDR3nt: TGCAGTACCGCTAGCGGGAGGGCCTACGAGCAGTACTTC
CDR3aa: CSTASGRAYEQYF

v_gene: TRBV15
j_gene: TRBJ1-6
len: 18
d_gene: -
abundance: -
CDR3nt: TGTGCCACCAGCAGAGATCCGCGCCGCCAAGGTCATAATTCACCCCTCCACTTT
CDR3aa: CATSRDPRRQGHNSPLHF

v_gene: TRBV4-3
j_gene: TRBJ1-2
len: 12
d_gene: TRBD1
abundance: -
CDR3nt: TGCGCCAGCAGCCAAGCGGAGGGGGCGGTCACCTTC
CDR3aa: CASSQAEGAVTF

v_gene: TRBV4-1
j_gene: TRBJ1-5
len: 18
d_gene: -
abundance: -
CDR3nt: TGCGCCAGCAGCCAAGATCCAGGTAGGACTATGGGCAATCAGCCCCAGCATTTT
CDR3aa: CASSQDPGRTMGNQPQHF

v_gene: TRBV20-1
j_gene: TRBJ1-5
len: 14
d_gene: TRBD1
abundance: -
CDR3nt: TGCAGTGCTGAGGACAGGGACGGGCATCAGCCCCAGCATTTT
CDR3aa: CSAEDRDGHQPQHF

v_gene: TRBV4-1
j_gene: TRBJ1-2
len: 14
d_gene: TRBD1
abundance: -
CDR3nt: TGCGCCAGCAGCCAAGATCCGGACAGGGCAGGCTACACCTTC
CDR3aa: CASSQDPDRAGYTF

v_gene: TRBV6-4
j_gene: TRBJ1-1
len: 14
d_gene: -
abundance: -
CDR3nt: TGTGCCAGCAGTGCCTCGTTGGATAACACTGAAGCTTTCTTT
CDR3aa: CASSASLDNTEAFF

v_gene: TRBV9
j_gene: TRBJ1-6
len: 16
d_gene: -
abundance: -
CDR3nt: TGTGCCAGCAGCCCAAAGGCAGGGTCGAATAATTCACCCCTCCACTTT
CDR3aa: CASSPKAGSNNSPLHF

v_gene: TRBV6-5
j_gene: TRBJ1-1
len: 17
d_gene: -
abundance: -
CDR3nt: TGTGCCAGCAGTTACTCGAGGGGCGCGGGGATGAACACTGAAGCTTTCTTT
CDR3aa: CASSYSRGAGMNTEAFF

v_gene: TRBV12-3/TRBV12-4
j_gene: TRBJ1-2
len: 14
d_gene: -
abundance: -
CDR3nt: TGTGCCAGCAGGCATCAACAGGGCCGATATGGCTACACCTTC
CDR3aa: CASRHQQGRYGYTF

v_gene: TRBV20-1
j_gene: TRBJ2-5
len: 13
d_gene: -
abundance: few
CDR3nt: TGCAGTGCTAGGCTGACGGGGCAGGAGACCCAGTACTTC
CDR3aa: CSARLTGQETQYF

v_gene: TRBV10-3
j_gene: TRBJ2-2
len: 14
d_gene: -
abundance: -
CDR3nt: TGTGCCATCAATAGCGGAAGAAACACCGGGGAGCTGTTTTTT
CDR3aa: CAINSGRNTGELFF

v_gene: TRBV2
j_gene: TRBJ1-1
len: 14
d_gene: -
abundance: -
CDR3nt: TGTGCCAGCAGTGAGCGGGGGGCGAACACTGAAGCTTTCTTT
CDR3aa: CASSERGANTEAFF

v_gene: TRBV25-1
j_gene: TRBJ1-3
len: 14
d_gene: TRBD1
abundance: -
CDR3nt: TGTGCCAGCGCCGGGACAGGGTCTGGAAACACCATATATTTT
CDR3aa: CASAGTGSGNTIYF

v_gene: TRBV7-9
j_gene: TRBJ1-2
len: 14
d_gene: TRBD1
abundance: -
CDR3nt: TGTGCCAGCAGCTTGGGACAGGGGGCCTCTGGCTACACCTTC
CDR3aa: CASSLGQGASGYTF

v_gene: TRBV11-3
j_gene: TRBJ2-2
len: 17
d_gene: TRBD2
abundance: -
CDR3nt: TGTGCCAGCAGCTTAGGAGGGCTCCGGGGGGACACCGGGGAGCTGTTTTTT
CDR3aa: CASSLGGLRGDTGELFF

v_gene: TRBV30
j_gene: TRBJ2-3
len: 14
d_gene: -
abundance: -
CDR3nt: TGTGCCTGGAGTGTGATCCGGCGCACAGATACGCAGTATTTT
CDR3aa: CAWSVIRRTDTQYF

v_gene: TRBV5-1
j_gene: TRBJ2-3
len: 16
d_gene: TRBD2
abundance: once
CDR3nt: TGCGCCAGCAGCTTGGCGGCTAGCGGGAGTACAGATACGCAGTATTTT
CDR3aa: CASSLAASGSTDTQYF

v_gene: TRBV20-1
j_gene: TRBJ2-3
len: 12
d_gene: -
abundance: few
CDR3nt: TGCAGTGCTAGAGGGGAGCCAGATACGCAGTATTTT
CDR3aa: CSARGEPDTQYF